This is a list of T cell receptor beta chains from one sample in a study of shared clonotypes between healthy human individuals. This table comes from immunoSEQ multiplex PCR, and its TCRdb copy is limited to in-frame clones, with some not included. This sample yields fewer than 850,000 clones, of which about 78% are seen a single time; approximately 2% belongs to the top ten. Sequencing was done on a sample of memory CD4+ T cells sorted from blood. Receptor source: a woman in her twenties or thirties in good health. The CDR3 runs from the conserved cysteine through the conserved F or W.

>TRBV5-4
CASSRDRDQPQHF
>TRBV4-1
CASSQVLFLAGGKTQYF
>TRBV30
CAWSTGAGLKTQYF
>TRBV4-1
CASSQEGIRNYGYTF
>TRBV7-9
CASSLDIASSDTQYF
>TRBV7-3
CASSLHRTTNTGELFF
>TRBV6-6
CASSYGWEQYF
>TRBV15
CATSRGGGLEGYTF
>TRBV7-2
CASSLGLNSNQPQHF
>TRBV19
CASSIDQNTEAFF
>TRBV29-1
CSVEPQHF
>TRBV19
CASSPTSDRTGPQKYNEQFF
>TRBV2
CASSESSLGETQYF
>TRBV30
CAWSTGANYGYTF
>TRBV19
CASSIAGPYEQYF
>TRBV19
CASSNPDKGGALEGYTF
>TRBV6-6
CASSYSQGRTYEQYF
>TRBV19
CASSTYRGRENIQYF
>TRBV28
CASSPHFQGHGYTF
>TRBV28
CASSRNQPQHF
>TRBV11-2
CASSFSRGANVLTF
>TRBV5-1
CASSPGRTGDGYTF
>TRBV7-9
CASSLRTGGTNEQFF
>TRBV28
CASSRRRVYGNQPQHF
>TRBV2
CASSVQNYEQYF
>TRBV28
CASRYTRRQTDTQYF
>TRBV19
CASSRDHGGTGELFF